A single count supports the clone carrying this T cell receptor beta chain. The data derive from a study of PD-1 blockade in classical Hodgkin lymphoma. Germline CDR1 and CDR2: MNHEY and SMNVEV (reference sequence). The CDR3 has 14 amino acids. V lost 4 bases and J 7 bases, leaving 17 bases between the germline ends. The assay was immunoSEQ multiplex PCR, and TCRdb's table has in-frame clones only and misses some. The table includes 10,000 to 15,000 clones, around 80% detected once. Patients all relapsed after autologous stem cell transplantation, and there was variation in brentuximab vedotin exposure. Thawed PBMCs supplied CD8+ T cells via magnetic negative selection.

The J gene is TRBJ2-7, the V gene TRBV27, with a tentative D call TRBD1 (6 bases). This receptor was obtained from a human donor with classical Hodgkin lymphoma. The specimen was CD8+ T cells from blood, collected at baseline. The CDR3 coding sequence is TGTGCCAGCAGTTACAGGGCCTCCGGGCGAGAGCAGTACTTC. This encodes CASSYRASGREQYF.